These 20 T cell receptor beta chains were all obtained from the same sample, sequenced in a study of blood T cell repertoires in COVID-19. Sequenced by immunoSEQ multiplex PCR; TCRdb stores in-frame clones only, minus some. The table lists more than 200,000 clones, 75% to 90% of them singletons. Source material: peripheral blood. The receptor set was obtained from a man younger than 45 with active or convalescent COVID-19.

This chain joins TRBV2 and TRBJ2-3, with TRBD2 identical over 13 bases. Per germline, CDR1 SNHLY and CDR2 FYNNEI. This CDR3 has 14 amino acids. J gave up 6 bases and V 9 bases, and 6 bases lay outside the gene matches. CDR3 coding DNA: TGTGCCAGTAAGACTAGCGGGGGGTCGGATACGCAGTATTTT. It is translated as CASKTSGGSDTQYF.

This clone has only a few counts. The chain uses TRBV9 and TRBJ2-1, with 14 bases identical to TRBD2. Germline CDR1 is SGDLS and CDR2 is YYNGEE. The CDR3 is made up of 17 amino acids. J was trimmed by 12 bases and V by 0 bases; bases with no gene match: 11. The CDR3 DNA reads TGTGCCAGCAGCGTAGCTACAGGACTAGCGGGGGGCTCGGTGCAGTTCTTC. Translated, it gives CASSVATGLAGGSVQFF. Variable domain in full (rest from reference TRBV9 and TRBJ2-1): DSGVTQTPKHLITATGQRVTLRCSPRSGDLSVYWYQQSLDQGLQFLIQYYNGEERAKGNILERFSAQQFPDLHSELNLSSLELGDSALYFCASSVATGLAGGSVQFFGPGTRLTVL.

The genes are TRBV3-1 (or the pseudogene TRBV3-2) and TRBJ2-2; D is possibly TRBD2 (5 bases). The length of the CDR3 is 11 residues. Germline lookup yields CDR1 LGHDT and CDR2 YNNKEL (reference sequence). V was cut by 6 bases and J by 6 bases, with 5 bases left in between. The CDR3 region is CASRRAGELFF. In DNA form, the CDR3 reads TGTGCCAGCAGGAGGGCCGGGGAGCTGTTTTTT.

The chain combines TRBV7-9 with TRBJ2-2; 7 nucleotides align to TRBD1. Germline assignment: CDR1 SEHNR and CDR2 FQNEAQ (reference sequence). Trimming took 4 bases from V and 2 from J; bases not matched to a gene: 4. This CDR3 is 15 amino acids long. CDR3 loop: CASSSDRVNTGELFF. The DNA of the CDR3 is TGTGCCAGCAGCTCAGACAGGGTCAACACCGGGGAGCTGTTTTTT. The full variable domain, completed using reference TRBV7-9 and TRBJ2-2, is DTGVSQNPRHKITKRGQNVTFRCDPISEHNRLYWYRQTLGQGPEFLTYFQNEAQLEKSRLLSDRFSAERPKGSFSTLEIQRTEQGDSAMYLCASSSDRVNTGELFFGEGSRLTVL.

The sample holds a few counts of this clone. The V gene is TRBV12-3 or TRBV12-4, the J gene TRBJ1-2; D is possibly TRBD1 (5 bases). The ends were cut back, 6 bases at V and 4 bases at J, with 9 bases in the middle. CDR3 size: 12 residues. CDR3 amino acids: CASSPDTYGYTF. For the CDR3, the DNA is TGTGCCAGCAGCCCGGACACCTATGGCTACACCTTC.

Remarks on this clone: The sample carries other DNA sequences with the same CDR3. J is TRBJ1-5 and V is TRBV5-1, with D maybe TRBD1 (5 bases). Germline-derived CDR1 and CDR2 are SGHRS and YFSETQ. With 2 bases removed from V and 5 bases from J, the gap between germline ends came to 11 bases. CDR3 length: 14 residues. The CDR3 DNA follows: TGCGCCAGCAGCTTAGATGGAGGGGATCAGCCCCAGCATTTT. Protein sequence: CASSLDGGDQPQHF.

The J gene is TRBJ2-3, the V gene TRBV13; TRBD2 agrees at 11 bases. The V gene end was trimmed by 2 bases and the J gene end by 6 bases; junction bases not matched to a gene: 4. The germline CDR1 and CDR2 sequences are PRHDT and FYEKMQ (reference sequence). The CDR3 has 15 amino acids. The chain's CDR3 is CASSLSSGGVDTQYF. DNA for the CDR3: TGTGCCAGCAGCTTAAGTAGCGGGGGGGTTGATACGCAGTATTTT. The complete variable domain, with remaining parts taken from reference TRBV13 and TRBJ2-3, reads AAGVIQSPRHLIKEKRETATLKCYPIPRHDTVYWYQQGPGQDPQFLISFYEKMQSDKGSIPDRFSAQQFSDYHSELNMSSLELGDSALYFCASSLSSGGVDTQYFGPGTRLTVL.

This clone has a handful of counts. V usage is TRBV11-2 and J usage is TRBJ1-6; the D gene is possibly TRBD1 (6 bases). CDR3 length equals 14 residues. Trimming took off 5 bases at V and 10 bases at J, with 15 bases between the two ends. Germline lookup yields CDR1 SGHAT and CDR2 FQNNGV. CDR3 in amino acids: CASSHQGRGSPLHF. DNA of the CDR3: TGTGCCAGCAGCCACCAGGGGAGAGGATCACCCCTCCACTTT.

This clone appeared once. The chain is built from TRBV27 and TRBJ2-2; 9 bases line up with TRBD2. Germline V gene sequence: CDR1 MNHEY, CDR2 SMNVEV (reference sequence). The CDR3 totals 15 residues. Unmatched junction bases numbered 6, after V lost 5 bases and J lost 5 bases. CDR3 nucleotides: TGTGCCAGCAGTGTATTAGCGGGGGATACCGGGGAGCTGTTTTTT. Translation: CASSVLAGDTGELFF.

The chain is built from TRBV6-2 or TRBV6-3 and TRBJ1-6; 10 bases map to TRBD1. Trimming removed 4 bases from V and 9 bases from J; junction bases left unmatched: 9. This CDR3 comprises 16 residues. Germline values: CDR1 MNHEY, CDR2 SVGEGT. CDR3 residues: CASSFSDRGFRSPLHF. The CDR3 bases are TGTGCCAGCAGTTTTTCGGACAGGGGGTTTCGTTCACCCCTCCACTTT.

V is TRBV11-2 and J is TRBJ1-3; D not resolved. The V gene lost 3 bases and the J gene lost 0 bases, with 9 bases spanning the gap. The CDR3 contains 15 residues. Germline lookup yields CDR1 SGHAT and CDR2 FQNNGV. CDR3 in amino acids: CASSFQVYSGNTIYF. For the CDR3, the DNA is TGTGCCAGCAGCTTCCAGGTCTACTCTGGAAACACCATATATTTT.

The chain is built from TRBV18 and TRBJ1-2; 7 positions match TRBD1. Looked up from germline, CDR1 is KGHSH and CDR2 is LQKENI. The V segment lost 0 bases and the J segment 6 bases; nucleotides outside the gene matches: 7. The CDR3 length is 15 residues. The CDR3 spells CASSPPDRAGDGYTF. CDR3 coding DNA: TGTGCCAGCTCACCACCCGACAGGGCGGGTGATGGCTACACCTTC.

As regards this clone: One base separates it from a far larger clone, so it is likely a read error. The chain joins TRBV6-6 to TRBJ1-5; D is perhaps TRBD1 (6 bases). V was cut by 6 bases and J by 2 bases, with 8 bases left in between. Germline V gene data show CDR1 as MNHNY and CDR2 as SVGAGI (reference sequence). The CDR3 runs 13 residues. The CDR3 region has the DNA TGTGCCAGCAGCCCAGGGGGCAATCAGCCCCAGCATTTT. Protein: CASSPGGNQPQHF.

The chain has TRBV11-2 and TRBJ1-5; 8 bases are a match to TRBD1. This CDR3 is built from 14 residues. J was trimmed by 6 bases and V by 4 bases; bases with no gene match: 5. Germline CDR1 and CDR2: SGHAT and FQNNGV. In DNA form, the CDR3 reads TGTGCCAGCAGCTCAGCAGGGGGCACTCAGCCCCAGCATTTT. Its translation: CASSSAGGTQPQHF.

The CDR3: CTSSQDRGETSYEQYF. In DNA form, the CDR3 reads TGCACCAGCAGCCAAGATAGGGGCGAAACGTCCTACGAGCAGTACTTC. V is TRBV1 and J is TRBJ2-7; the D segment call TRBD1 is taken from the table without a DNA check. TRBV1 is tagged as a pseudogene. This CDR3 is 16 amino acids long.

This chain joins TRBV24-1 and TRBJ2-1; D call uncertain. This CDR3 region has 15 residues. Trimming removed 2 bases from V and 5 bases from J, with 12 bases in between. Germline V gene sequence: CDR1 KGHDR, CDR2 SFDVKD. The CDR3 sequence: CATSDSGRRNNEQFF. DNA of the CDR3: TGTGCCACCAGTGATTCAGGCAGACGAAACAATGAGCAGTTCTTC.

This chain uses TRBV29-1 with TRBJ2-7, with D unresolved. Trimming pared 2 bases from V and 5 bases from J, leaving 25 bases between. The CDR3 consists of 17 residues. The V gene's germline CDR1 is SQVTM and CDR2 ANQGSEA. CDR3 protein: CSVEHQPRSCPRHEQYF. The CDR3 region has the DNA TGCAGCGTTGAACACCAACCACGGAGTTGCCCTAGGCACGAGCAGTACTTC.

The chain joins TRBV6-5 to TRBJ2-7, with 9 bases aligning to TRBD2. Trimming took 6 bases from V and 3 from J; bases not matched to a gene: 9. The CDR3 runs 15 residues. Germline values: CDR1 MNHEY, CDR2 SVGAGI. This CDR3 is CASSLRLADIYEQYF. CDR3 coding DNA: TGTGCCAGCAGCTTAAGACTAGCGGACATCTACGAGCAGTACTTC.

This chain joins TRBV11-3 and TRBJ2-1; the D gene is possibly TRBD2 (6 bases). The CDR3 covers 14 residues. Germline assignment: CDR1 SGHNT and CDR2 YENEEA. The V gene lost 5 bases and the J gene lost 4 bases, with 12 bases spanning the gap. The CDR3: CASSRTGGYNEQFF. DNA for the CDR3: TGTGCCAGCAGCAGAACCGGGGGATACAATGAGCAGTTCTTC.

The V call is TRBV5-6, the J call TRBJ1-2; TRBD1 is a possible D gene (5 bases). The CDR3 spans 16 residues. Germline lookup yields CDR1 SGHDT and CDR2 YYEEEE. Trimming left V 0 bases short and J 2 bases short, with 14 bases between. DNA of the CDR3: TGTGCCAGCAGCTTGGCGGCGCCGGGGGGAAACTATGGCTACACCTTC. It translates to CASSLAAPGGNYGYTF.